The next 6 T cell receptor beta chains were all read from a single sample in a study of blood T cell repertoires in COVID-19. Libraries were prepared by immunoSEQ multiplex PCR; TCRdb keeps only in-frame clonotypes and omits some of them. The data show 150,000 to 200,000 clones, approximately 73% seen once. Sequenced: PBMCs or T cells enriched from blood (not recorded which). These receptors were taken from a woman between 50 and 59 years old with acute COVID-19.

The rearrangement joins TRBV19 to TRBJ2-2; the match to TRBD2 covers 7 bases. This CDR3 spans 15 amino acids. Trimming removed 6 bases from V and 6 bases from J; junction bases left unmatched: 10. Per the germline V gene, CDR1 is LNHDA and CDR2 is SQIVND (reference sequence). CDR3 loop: CASRMFGGDSGELFF. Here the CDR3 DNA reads TGTGCCAGTAGAATGTTTGGGGGGGATTCCGGGGAGCTGTTTTTT.

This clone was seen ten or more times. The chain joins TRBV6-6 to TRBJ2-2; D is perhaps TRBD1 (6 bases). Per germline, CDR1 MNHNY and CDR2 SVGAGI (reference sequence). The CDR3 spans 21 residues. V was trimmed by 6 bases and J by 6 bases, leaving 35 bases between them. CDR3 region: CASSSSTGTPRINRIAGELFF. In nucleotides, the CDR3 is TGTGCCAGCAGCTCCTCGACCGGGACACCAAGAATTAATAGAATCGCCGGGGAGCTGTTTTTT.

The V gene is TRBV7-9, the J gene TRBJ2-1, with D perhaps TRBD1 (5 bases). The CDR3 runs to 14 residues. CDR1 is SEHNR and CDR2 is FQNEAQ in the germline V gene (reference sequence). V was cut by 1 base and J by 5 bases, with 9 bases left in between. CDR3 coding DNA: TGTGCCAGCAGCTTAGTCGTAGGGGACAATGAGCAGTTCTTC. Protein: CASSLVVGDNEQFF.

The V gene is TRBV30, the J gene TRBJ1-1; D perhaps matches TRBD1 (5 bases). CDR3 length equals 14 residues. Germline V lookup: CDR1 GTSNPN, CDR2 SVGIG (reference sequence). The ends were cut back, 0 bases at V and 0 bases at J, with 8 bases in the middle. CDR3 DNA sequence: TGTGCCTGGAGTGTACGGGGGTTGAACACTGAAGCTTTCTTT. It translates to CAWSVRGLNTEAFF.

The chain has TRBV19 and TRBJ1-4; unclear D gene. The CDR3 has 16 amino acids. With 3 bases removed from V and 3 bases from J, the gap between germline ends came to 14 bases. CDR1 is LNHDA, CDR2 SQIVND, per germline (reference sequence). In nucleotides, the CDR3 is TGTGCCAGTAGTATGTTAGCCGGAGGCGCTAATGAAAAACTGTTTTTT. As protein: CASSMLAGGANEKLFF. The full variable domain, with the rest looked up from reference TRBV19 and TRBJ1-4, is DGGITQSPKYLFRKEGQNVTLSCEQNLNHDAMYWYRQDPGQGLRLIYYSQIVNDFQKGDIAEGYSVSREKKESFPLTVTSAQKNPTAFYLCASSMLAGGANEKLFFGSGTQLSVL.

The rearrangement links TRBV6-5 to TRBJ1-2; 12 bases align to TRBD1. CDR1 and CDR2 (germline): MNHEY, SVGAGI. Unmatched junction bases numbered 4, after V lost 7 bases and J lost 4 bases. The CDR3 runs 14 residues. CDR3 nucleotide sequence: TGTGCCAGCATTCGGGGACAGGGGGCCTATGGCTACACCTTC. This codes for CASIRGQGAYGYTF.